This is a list of T cell receptor beta chains from one sample in a study of identical twins. TCRdb re-called the 5' RACE reads through MiXCR, storing one row per CDR3 protein. This repertoire shows over 500,000 distinct CDR3 sequences, about 20% found once; its top ten account for around 0.9%. These data were also filed under a second study, of T cells expressing NK-cell markers.

Sequencing was done on a sample of CD4+ T cells sorted from blood. The receptor source for this set is a woman between 18 and 29 years old in good health. The CDR3 runs from the conserved cysteine through the conserved F or W. The D gene is left open where the match is weak. Clone sizes are given selectively: once, few, many, or a class where the clone is expanded.

TRBJ1-1,-,TRBV7-8,TRBD1,TGTGCCAGCAGCCCGCGGGACAGGGGTCCCACTGAAGCTTTCTTT,CASSPRDRGPTEAFF
TRBJ1-2,-,TRBV6-1,-,TGTGCCAGCAGTCAAGGGGTGGGCGGCTATGGCTACACCTTC,CASSQGVGGYGYTF
TRBJ2-7,-,TRBV7-2,-,TGTGCCAGCAGCTTCGGACTTTTCTACGAGCAGTACTTC,CASSFGLFYEQYF
TRBJ2-7,-,TRBV27,TRBD1,TGTGCCAGCAGTCCTCAGGGGGTAGCGCAGGTCTACGAGCAGTACTTC,CASSPQGVAQVYEQYF
TRBJ2-1,-,TRBV7-9,-,TGTGCCAGCAGTCCCCAGGTCGTCGGGTACGAGCAGTTCTTC,CASSPQVVGYEQFF
TRBJ2-4,-,TRBV20-1,-,TGCAGTGCTAGCGCCAGGGCAACCAAAAACATTCAGTACTTC,CSASARATKNIQYF
TRBJ1-1,few,TRBV29-1,-,TGCAGCGCGACCGTCCGGCAGGGGTGGACTGAAGCTTTCTTT,CSATVRQGWTEAFF
TRBJ2-5,-,TRBV3-1,-,TGTGCCAGCAGCGAGCGTGGGGTGGGGACCCAGTACTTC,CASSERGVGTQYF
TRBJ2-5,-,TRBV2,TRBD1,TGTGCCAGCAATTGGGACAGGCAAGAGACCCAGTACTTC,CASNWDRQETQYF
TRBJ2-2,few,TRBV9,TRBD2,TGTGCCAGCAGCGTGAACCCCATCCTCCTAGCGGGAGATAGAGGGGAGCTGTTTTTT,CASSVNPILLAGDRGELFF
TRBJ2-1,-,TRBV7-7,-,TGTGCCAGCAGCTATGAAGCGGGCAACTACAATGAGCAGTTCTTC,CASSYEAGNYNEQFF
TRBJ2-7,-,TRBV12-5,-,TGTGCTAGTGGTTCCGGTGTCGGGAGTCCCTACGAGCAGTACTTC,CASGSGVGSPYEQYF
TRBJ2-5,-,TRBV7-8,TRBD1,TGTGCCAGCAGCGAGGGACAGGGTGGGGGTCAAGAGACCCAGTACTTC,CASSEGQGGGQETQYF
TRBJ2-2,-,TRBV10-3,-,TGTGCCATCAGCGCCGTCACTGACACCGGGGAGCTGTTTTTT,CAISAVTDTGELFF
TRBJ2-2,once,TRBV5-1,-,TGCGCCAGCATTCCGGGGGACAGCGGGGAGCTGTTTTTT,CASIPGDSGELFF
TRBJ1-1,-,TRBV20-1,-,TGCAGTGCTAACACGGACGGAAACACTGAAGCTTTCTTT,CSANTDGNTEAFF
TRBJ2-7,-,TRBV29-1,-,TGCAGCGTCATTAAAACGCTCTCCTACGAGCAGTACTTC,CSVIKTLSYEQYF
TRBJ2-2,-,TRBV12-3/TRBV12-4,TRBD2,TGTGCCAGCAAGGGGGGAATCCAGCGGGAGGGCCGCGGCACCGGGGAGCTGTTTTTT,CASKGGIQREGRGTGELFF
TRBJ2-1,-,TRBV20-1,-,TGCAGTATCAAGGGGGGGACAAATGAGCAGTTCTTC,CSIKGGTNEQFF
TRBJ2-7,few,TRBV12-3/TRBV12-4,TRBD2,TGTGCCAGCAGCCGAGGACTAGACTACGAGCAGTACTTC,CASSRGLDYEQYF
TRBJ2-7,many,TRBV3-1,-,TGTGCCAGCAGCCAGGGACTGCACTACGAGCAGTACTTC,CASSQGLHYEQYF
TRBJ2-1,many,TRBV20-1,-,TGCAGTGCTAGAGATGATAGGGGCAATGAGCAGTTCTTC,CSARDDRGNEQFF
TRBJ2-1,few,TRBV5-1,-,TGCGCCAGCCAAGCAGAGGTCAATGAGCAGTTCTTC,CASQAEVNEQFF
TRBJ2-7,-,TRBV5-5,-,TGTGCCAGCAGCCTTTCCACAACTACCTACGAGCAGTACTTC,CASSLSTTTYEQYF
TRBJ2-7,many,TRBV30,-,TGTGCCTGGGGCGACTTGTCCTACGAGCAGTACTTC,CAWGDLSYEQYF
TRBJ1-2,-,TRBV9,-,TGTGCCAGCAGCGTAGAACCCGCCGGAGCCCTCTATGGCTACACCTTC,CASSVEPAGALYGYTF
TRBJ2-7,few,TRBV5-1,TRBD1,TGCGCCAGCAGCTTGTACGGGACAGGGGGCAGGGACGAGCAGTACTTC,CASSLYGTGGRDEQYF
TRBJ2-1,-,TRBV21-1,-,TGTGCCAGCAGAAAGGACTTACCCACCTACAATGAGCAGTTCTTC,CASRKDLPTYNEQFF
TRBJ1-1,-,TRBV6-1,-,TGTGCCAGCAGAGATCCTCAGGGGAACGGAGCTTTCTTT,CASRDPQGNGAFF
TRBJ2-7,-,TRBV11-2,TRBD2,TGTGCCAGCAGCTTAAGCCCCCAGACTAGCGGATCGTCCTACGAGCAGTACTTC,CASSLSPQTSGSSYEQYF
TRBJ2-1,many,TRBV25-1,TRBD1,TGTGCCAGCAGTGAATCAAAAGTTATGAGGGGACAGGAGTTCTTC,CASSESKVMRGQEFF
TRBJ2-3,-,TRBV10-3,-,TGTGCCATCAGTGAGTCGGGGGACTCGAGCACAGATACGCAGTATTTT,CAISESGDSSTDTQYF